This entry describes one T cell receptor beta chain. These data are taken from a study of identical twins. J was trimmed by 3 bases and V by 2 bases; bases with no gene match: 3. The CDR3 length is 15 residues. MiXCR was run by TCRdb on the 5' RACE reads, yielding one entry per CDR3 protein. The profile shows 400,000 to 550,000 distinct CDR3 sequences, 20% to 25% of them singletons. This sample was shared with a second study, whose subject was T cells expressing NK-cell markers.

The sequenced sample was CD4+ T cells sorted from blood. This receptor was identified in a young woman in good health. The rearrangement uses TRBV12-3 or TRBV12-4 and TRBJ1-5, with 8 bases that match TRBD1. DNA of the CDR3: TGTGCCAGCAGTTTAAGACAGGGGTACAATCAGCCCCAGCATTTT. It is translated as CASSLRQGYNQPQHF.